Below are 19 T cell receptor beta chains sequenced from a single sample in a study of human T cells and chemical hapten exposure. TCRdb passed the RACE reads through MiXCR, listing each CDR3 protein once. There are 65,000 to 100,000 distinct CDR3 sequences in the sample; 6% to 8.5% occur only once, and 1% to 1.5% lies in the top ten. Regarding time point: patch test 2, 6 weeks after DPC sensitization. Treatment meaning: therapeutic diphenylcyclopropenone sensitization with weekly scalp DPC. This specimen consisted of whole blood, obtained in connection with sensitization to the hapten diphenylcyclopropenone (DPC). Source of these receptors: a woman aged 25 to 39 with alopecia areata. Some clones in this sample may be carry-over from other donors' samples.

This clonotype occurred many times. This chain links TRBV9 with TRBJ1-2; no reliable D call. V was pared by 0 bases and J by 0 bases, with 12 bases between. Germline CDR1 SGDLS, CDR2 YYNGEE. The CDR3 runs to 16 residues. The CDR3 DNA reads TGTGCCAGCAGCGTAGAGGGTAGGGCTACTAACTATGGCTACACCTTC. It codes for CASSVEGRATNYGYTF.

This clonotype was seen a few times. The gene calls are TRBV18 and TRBJ1-3, with D unclear. Trimming pared 3 bases from V and 0 bases from J, leaving 18 bases between. CDR3 length: 18 amino acids. Germline loops: CDR1 KGHSH, CDR2 LQKENI. CDR3 sequence reads: CASSPHRLHAGSGNTIYF. CDR3 nucleotides: TGTGCCAGCTCACCGCACAGATTACACGCAGGCTCTGGAAACACCATATATTTT.

At least ten counts were recorded for this clonotype. V gene TRBV12-3 or TRBV12-4 combines with J gene TRBJ1-2; 10 bases align to TRBD1. There are 13 residues in the CDR3. V was pared by 6 bases and J by 7 bases, with 5 bases of the junction left unmatched. The DNA of the CDR3 is TGTGCCAGCAGGCCGACAGGGGGCGGTGGCTACACCTTC. Protein sequence: CASRPTGGGGYTF.

This clonotype was recorded a few times. The chain is built from TRBV30 and TRBJ1-4; 8 bases map to TRBD1. V was clipped by 1 base and J by 3 bases; unmatched bases: 1. The CDR3 sequence is 14 residues long. Germline assignment: CDR1 GTSNPN and CDR2 SVGIG (reference sequence). The chain's CDR3 is CAWSGDRPNEKLFF. The CDR3 DNA reads TGTGCCTGGAGTGGGGACAGGCCTAATGAAAAACTGTTTTTT.

This clonotype was seen many times. The rearrangement uses TRBV18 and TRBJ1-1; D is unclear. The CDR3 loop spans 14 amino acids. Germline CDR1 KGHSH, CDR2 LQKENI. Trimming shortened V by 4 bases and J by 2 bases, and 11 bases separated the two germline ends. The CDR3 region has the DNA TGTGCCAGCTCACTTGAAACGGGAAACACTGAAGCTTTCTTT. It specifies CASSLETGNTEAFF.

This clonotype was seen a handful of times. CDR3 bases: TGTGCCAGCAGCACAGGGGGCGCGTCGAACATTCAGTACTTC. This sequence encodes CASSTGGASNIQYF. The chain combines TRBV2 with TRBJ2-4; 9 bases are shared with TRBD1. Germline values: CDR1 SNHLY, CDR2 FYNNEI. The CDR3 contains 14 residues. The V segment lost 6 bases and the J segment 7 bases; nucleotides outside the gene matches: 7.

This clonotype was seen at least ten times. The chain joins TRBV7-8 to TRBJ1-5; the D gene is possibly TRBD1 (5 bases). The germline V gene encodes CDR1 SGHVS and CDR2 FQNEAQ. The CDR3 is 16 amino acids. V lost 2 bases and J lost 2, with 13 bases in between. DNA of the CDR3: TGTGCCAGCAGCTTATTCCCAGGGAGCGGCAATCAGCCCCAGCATTTT. It specifies CASSLFPGSGNQPQHF.

This clonotype has ten or more counts. The chain carries TRBV29-1 and TRBJ2-1, with D perhaps being TRBD1 or TRBD2 (6 bases each). V lost 6 bases and J lost 9, with 12 bases in between. The CDR3 extends over 11 amino acids. Per germline, CDR1 SQVTM and CDR2 ANQGSEA. CDR3 DNA: TGCAGCGTGGGTAGGGGGGCTGAGCAGTTCTTC. Translated: CSVGRGAEQFF.

This clonotype has a count of ten or more. V and J are TRBV2 and TRBJ1-5; D unresolved. Trimming removed 6 bases at V and 4 bases at J, with 10 bases between. CDR1 is SNHLY and CDR2 is FYNNEI in the germline V gene. The CDR3 is 13 amino acids. The CDR3: CASRTDVNQPQHF. CDR3 bases: TGTGCCAGCAGAACAGACGTTAATCAGCCCCAGCATTTT.

The sample holds a few counts of this clonotype. The genes are TRBV20-1 and TRBJ1-5, with no clear D. V was cut by 1 base and J by 0 bases, with 7 bases left in between. In germline, CDR1 is DFQATT, CDR2 SNEGSKA (reference sequence). The CDR3 spans 14 residues. CDR3 residues: CSARGYHSNQPQHF. DNA of the CDR3: TGCAGTGCTAGAGGTTATCATAGCAATCAGCCCCAGCATTTT.

This clonotype was seen a handful of times. The chain carries TRBV6-1 and TRBJ1-5; 7 nucleotides align to TRBD1. With V trimmed by 6 bases and J by 0 bases, 8 bases remained unmatched. Germline CDR1 and CDR2: MNHNS and SASEGT. The CDR3 sequence is 16 residues long. The CDR3: CASSHHRGYSNQPQHF. The CDR3 DNA sequence: TGTGCCAGCAGCCATCACAGGGGCTATAGCAATCAGCCCCAGCATTTT.

This clonotype was found many times. V and J are TRBV7-9 and TRBJ1-2, with 7 bases aligning to TRBD1. With V trimmed by 5 bases and J by 4 bases, 13 bases remained unmatched. The germline V gene has CDR1 SEHNR and CDR2 FQNEAQ (reference sequence). CDR3 length: 16 residues. The CDR3 sequence: CASSARTGDNFYGYTF. The CDR3 bases are TGTGCCAGCAGCGCCCGGACAGGAGATAACTTCTATGGCTACACCTTC.

In this sample, this clonotype turned up many times. V is TRBV18 and J is TRBJ2-2; 7 bases line up with TRBD1. The germline gives CDR1 KGHSH, CDR2 LQKENI. Losses at the gene ends were 0 bases for V and 5 bases for J; bases not matched to a gene: 6. This CDR3 comprises 16 residues. The CDR3 reads CASSPPDRTPTGELFF. The CDR3 DNA is TGTGCCAGCTCACCACCGGACAGGACACCGACCGGGGAGCTGTTTTTT.

This clonotype was picked up many times. The rearrangement joins TRBV5-1 to TRBJ1-3; D is unresolved. The CDR3 is 12 residues long. Germline V gene data show CDR1 as SGHRS and CDR2 as YFSETQ. The ends were cut back, 0 bases at V and 7 bases at J, with 5 bases in the middle. The CDR3 DNA is TGCGCCAGCAGCTTGGATCTGAACACCATATATTTT. Translated, it gives CASSLDLNTIYF.

This clonotype has at least ten counts. The chain couples TRBV5-1 to TRBJ1-3, with a weak D call TRBD1 (6 bases). CDR3 length equals 15 residues. Trimming left V 4 bases short and J 0 bases short, with 11 bases between. Germline assignment: CDR1 SGHRS and CDR2 YFSETQ. The CDR3 protein is CASSMGDTSGNTIYF. Written as DNA, the CDR3 is TGCGCCAGCAGCATGGGGGACACCTCTGGAAACACCATATATTTT.

This clonotype was recorded a few times. V usage is TRBV28 and J usage is TRBJ1-6; D might be TRBD1 (5 bases). Germline loops: CDR1 MDHEN, CDR2 SYDVKM. The CDR3 is 18 residues long. Trimming cost V 6 bases and J 0 bases, with 18 bases left between them. The CDR3 reads CASRGLAAGSSYNSPLHF. CDR3 DNA: TGTGCCAGCAGGGGGCTTGCGGCAGGGAGCTCCTATAATTCACCCCTCCACTTT.

This clonotype has ten or more counts. The chain has TRBV29-1 and TRBJ2-1; D is ambiguous. The CDR3 is made up of 12 amino acids. The V end was cut by 4 bases, the J end by 9 bases, with 13 bases between. Germline V lookup: CDR1 SQVTM, CDR2 ANQGSEA. DNA of the CDR3: TGCAGCGTTGGAGGTCCGGGTAGTGAGCAGTTCTTC. It codes for CSVGGPGSEQFF.

This clonotype occurred many times. The rearrangement uses TRBV6-1 and TRBJ1-2; D remains ambiguous. Germline values: CDR1 MNHNS, CDR2 SASEGT. The CDR3 runs 14 residues. Deletions cut 3 bases from V and 4 bases from J, with 12 bases between. The CDR3 region has the DNA TGTGCCAGCAGTGAGTCGGCTGACTTCTATGGCTACACCTTC. Amino acids: CASSESADFYGYTF.

Only a few counts were recorded for this clonotype. This sequence joins TRBV5-1 and TRBJ1-2, with TRBD1 matching over 7 bases. CDR3 length equals 15 residues. Trimming took 4 bases from V and 4 from J; bases not matched to a gene: 10. Germline V gives CDR1 SGHRS, CDR2 YFSETQ. The CDR3 nucleotides read TGCGCCAGCAGCCTAACAGAACAGGGGACCTATGGCTACACCTTC. This sequence encodes CASSLTEQGTYGYTF. Full variable domain (outside the CDR3, taken from reference TRBV5-1 and TRBJ1-2): KAGVTQTPRYLIKTRGQQVTLSCSPISGHRSVSWYQQTPGQGLQFLFEYFSETQRNKGNFPGRFSGRQFSNSRSEMNVSTLELGDSALYLCASSLTEQGTYGYTFGSGTRLTVV.